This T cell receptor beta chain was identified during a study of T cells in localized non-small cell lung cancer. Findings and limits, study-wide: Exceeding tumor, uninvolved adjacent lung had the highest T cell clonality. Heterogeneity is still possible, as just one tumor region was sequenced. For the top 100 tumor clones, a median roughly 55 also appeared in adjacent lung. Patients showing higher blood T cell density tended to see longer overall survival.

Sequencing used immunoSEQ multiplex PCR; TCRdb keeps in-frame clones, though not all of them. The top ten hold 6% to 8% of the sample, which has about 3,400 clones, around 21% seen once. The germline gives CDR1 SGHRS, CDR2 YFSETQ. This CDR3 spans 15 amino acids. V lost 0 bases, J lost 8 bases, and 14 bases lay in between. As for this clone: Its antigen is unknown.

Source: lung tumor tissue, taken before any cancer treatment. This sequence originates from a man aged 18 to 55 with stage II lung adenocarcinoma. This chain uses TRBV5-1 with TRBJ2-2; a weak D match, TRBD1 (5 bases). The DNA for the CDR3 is TGCGCCAGCAGCTTGGCCGTCCGGACAAGAGGGGAGCTGTTTTTT. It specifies CASSLAVRTRGELFF. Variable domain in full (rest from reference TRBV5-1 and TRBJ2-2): KAGVTQTPRYLIKTRGQQVTLSCSPISGHRSVSWYQQTPGQGLQFLFEYFSETQRNKGNFPGRFSGRQFSNSRSEMNVSTLELGDSALYLCASSLAVRTRGELFFGEGSRLTVL.